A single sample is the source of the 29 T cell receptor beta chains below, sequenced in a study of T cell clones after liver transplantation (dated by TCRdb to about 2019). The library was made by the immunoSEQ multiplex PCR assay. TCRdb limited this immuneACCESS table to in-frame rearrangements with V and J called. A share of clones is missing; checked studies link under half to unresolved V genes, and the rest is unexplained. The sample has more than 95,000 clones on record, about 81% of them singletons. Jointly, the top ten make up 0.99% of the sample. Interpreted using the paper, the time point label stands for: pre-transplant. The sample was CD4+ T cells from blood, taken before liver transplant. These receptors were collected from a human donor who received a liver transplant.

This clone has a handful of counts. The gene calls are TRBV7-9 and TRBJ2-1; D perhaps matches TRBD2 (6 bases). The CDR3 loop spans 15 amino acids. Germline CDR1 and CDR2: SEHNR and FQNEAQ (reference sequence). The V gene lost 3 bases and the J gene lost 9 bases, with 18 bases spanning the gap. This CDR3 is CASSFPGLSPPEQFF. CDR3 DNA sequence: TGTGCCAGCAGCTTCCCCGGACTATCACCCCCTGAGCAGTTCTTC.

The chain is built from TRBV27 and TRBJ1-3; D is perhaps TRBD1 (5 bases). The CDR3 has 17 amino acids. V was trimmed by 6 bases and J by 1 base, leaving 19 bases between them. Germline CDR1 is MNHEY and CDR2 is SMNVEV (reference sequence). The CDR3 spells CASSRWGDGGSGNTIYF. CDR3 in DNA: TGTGCCAGCAGCCGTTGGGGGGACGGGGGTTCTGGAAACACCATATATTTT.

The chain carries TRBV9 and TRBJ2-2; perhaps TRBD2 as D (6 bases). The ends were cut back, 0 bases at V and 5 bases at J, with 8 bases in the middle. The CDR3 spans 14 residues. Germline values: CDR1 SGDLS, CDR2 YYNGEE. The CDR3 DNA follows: TGTGCCAGCAGCGTAGACAGCGGGACCGGGGAGCTGTTTTTT. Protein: CASSVDSGTGELFF.

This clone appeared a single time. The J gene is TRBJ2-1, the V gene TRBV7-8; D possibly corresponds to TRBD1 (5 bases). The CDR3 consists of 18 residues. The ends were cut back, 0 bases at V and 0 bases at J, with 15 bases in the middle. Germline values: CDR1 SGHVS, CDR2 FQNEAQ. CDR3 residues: CASSLAFGALSSYNEQFF. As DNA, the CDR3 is TGTGCCAGCAGCTTAGCGTTTGGGGCGTTGAGCTCCTACAATGAGCAGTTCTTC.

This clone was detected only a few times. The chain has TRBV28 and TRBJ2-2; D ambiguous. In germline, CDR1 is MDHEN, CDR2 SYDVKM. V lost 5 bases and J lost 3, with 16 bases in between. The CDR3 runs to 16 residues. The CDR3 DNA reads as TGTGCCAGCAGTGAGCCTCGGGCAGTCCACACCGGGGAGCTGTTTTTT. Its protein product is CASSEPRAVHTGELFF.

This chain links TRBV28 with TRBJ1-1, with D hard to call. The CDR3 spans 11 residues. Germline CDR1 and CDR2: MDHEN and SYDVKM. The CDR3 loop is CATWLNTEAFF. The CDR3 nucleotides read TGTGCTACATGGTTGAACACTGAAGCTTTCTTT.

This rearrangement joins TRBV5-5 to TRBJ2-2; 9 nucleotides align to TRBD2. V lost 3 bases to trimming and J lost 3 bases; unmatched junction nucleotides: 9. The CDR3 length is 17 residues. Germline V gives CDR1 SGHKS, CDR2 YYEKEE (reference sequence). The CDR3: CASSSLAGGGYTGELFF. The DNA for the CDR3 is TGTGCCAGCAGCTCACTAGCGGGTGGTGGCTACACCGGGGAGCTGTTTTTT.

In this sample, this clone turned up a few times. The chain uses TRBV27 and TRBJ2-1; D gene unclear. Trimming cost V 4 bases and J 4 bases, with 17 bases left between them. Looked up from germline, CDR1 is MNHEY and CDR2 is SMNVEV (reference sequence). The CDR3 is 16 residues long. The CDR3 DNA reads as TGTGCCAGCAGTTCGTCAGGCCGCCATACTTACAATGAGCAGTTCTTC. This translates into CASSSSGRHTYNEQFF.

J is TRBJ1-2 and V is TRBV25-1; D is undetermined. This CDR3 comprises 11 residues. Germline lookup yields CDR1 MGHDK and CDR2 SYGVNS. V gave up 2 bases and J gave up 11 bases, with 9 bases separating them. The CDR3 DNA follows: TGTGCCAGCAGTGAACTATCTGGTTACACCTTC. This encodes CASSELSGYTF.

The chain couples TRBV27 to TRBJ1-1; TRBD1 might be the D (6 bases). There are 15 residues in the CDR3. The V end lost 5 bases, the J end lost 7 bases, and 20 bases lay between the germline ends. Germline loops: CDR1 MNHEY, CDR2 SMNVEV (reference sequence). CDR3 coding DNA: TGTGCCAGCAGTCGGACAGACTCGGCCGGGGGTGAAGCTTTCTTT. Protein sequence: CASSRTDSAGGEAFF.

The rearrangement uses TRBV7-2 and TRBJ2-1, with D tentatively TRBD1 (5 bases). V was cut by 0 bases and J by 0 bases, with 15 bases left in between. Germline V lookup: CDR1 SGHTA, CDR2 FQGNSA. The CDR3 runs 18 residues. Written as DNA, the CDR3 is TGTGCCAGCAGCTTAGCAACAGGACGGGCCAGCTCCTACAATGAGCAGTTCTTC. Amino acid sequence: CASSLATGRASSYNEQFF.

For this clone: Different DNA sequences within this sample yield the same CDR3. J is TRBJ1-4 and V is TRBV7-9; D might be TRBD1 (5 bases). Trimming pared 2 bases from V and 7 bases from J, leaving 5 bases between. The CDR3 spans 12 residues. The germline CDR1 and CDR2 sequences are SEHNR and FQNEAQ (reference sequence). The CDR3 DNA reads TGTGCCAGCAGCTTAAGGGGTGAAAAACTGTTTTTT. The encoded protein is CASSLRGEKLFF.

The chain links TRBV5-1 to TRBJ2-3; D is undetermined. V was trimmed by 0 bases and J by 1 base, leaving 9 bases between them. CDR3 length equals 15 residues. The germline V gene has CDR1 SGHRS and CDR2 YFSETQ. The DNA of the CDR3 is TGCGCCAGCAGCTTGGTAGCTTCCGGCACAGATACGCAGTATTTT. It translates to CASSLVASGTDTQYF. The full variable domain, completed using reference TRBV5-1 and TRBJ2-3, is KAGVTQTPRYLIKTRGQQVTLSCSPISGHRSVSWYQQTPGQGLQFLFEYFSETQRNKGNFPGRFSGRQFSNSRSEMNVSTLELGDSALYLCASSLVASGTDTQYFGPGTRLTVL.

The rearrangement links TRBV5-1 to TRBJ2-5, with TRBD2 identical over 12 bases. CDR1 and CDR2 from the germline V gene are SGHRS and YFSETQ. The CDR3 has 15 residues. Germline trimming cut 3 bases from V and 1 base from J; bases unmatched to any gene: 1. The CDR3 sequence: CASSSSGRVQETQYF. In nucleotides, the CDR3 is TGCGCCAGCAGCTCTAGCGGGAGGGTCCAAGAGACCCAGTACTTC. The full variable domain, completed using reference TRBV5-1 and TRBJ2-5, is KAGVTQTPRYLIKTRGQQVTLSCSPISGHRSVSWYQQTPGQGLQFLFEYFSETQRNKGNFPGRFSGRQFSNSRSEMNVSTLELGDSALYLCASSSSGRVQETQYFGPGTRLLVL.

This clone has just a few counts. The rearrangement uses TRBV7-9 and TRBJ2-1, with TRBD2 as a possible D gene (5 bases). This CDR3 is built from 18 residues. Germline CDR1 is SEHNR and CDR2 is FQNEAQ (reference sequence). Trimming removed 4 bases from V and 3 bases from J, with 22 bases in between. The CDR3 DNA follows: TGTGCCAGCAGCTCGCAACTCCGGGGAGTAGGCGGCTACAATGAGCAGTTCTTC. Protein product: CASSSQLRGVGGYNEQFF.

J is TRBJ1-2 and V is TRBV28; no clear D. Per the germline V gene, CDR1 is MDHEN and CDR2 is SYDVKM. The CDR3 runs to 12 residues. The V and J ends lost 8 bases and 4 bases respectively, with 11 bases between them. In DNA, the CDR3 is TGTGCCAGCGGGAGTGTCGGCTATGGCTACACCTTC. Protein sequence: CASGSVGYGYTF.

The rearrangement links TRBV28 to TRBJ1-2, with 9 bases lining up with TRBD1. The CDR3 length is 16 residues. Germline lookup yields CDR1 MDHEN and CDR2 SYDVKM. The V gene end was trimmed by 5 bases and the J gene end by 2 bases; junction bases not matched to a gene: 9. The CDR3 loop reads CASSAGQGKSNYGYTF. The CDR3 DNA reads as TGTGCCAGCAGTGCGGGACAGGGAAAGTCAAACTATGGCTACACCTTC.

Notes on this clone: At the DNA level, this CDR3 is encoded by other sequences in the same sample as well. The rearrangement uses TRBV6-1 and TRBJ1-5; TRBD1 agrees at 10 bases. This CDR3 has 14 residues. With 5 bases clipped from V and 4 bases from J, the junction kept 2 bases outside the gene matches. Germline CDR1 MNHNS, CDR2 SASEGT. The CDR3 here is CASSWTGGNQPQHF. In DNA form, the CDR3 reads TGTGCCAGCAGTTGGACAGGGGGGAATCAGCCCCAGCATTTT.

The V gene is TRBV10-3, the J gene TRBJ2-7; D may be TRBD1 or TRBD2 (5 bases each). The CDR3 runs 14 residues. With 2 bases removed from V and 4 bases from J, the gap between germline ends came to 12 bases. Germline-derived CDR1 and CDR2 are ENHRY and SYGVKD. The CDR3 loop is CAISEPGAKYEQYF. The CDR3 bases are TGTGCCATCAGTGAGCCCGGGGCGAAGTACGAGCAGTACTTC.

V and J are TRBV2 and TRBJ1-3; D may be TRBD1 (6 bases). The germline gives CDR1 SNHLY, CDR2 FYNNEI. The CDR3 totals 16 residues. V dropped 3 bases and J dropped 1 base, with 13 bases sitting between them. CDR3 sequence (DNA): TGTGCCAGCAGTGACCGCCAGGGGAGGTCTGGAAACACCATATATTTT. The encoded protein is CASSDRQGRSGNTIYF.

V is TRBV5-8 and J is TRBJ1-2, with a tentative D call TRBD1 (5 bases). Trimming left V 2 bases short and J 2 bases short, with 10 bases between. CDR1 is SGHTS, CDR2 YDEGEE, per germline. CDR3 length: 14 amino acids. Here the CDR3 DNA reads TGTGCCAGCAGCTTCGGTGACAGAAACTATGGCTACACCTTC. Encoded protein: CASSFGDRNYGYTF.

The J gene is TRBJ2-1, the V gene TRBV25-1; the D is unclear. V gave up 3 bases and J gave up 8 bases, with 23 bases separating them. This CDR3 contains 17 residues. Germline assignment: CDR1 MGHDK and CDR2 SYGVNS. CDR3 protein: CASSDPAVGLKLDEQFF. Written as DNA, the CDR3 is TGTGCCAGCAGTGACCCCGCCGTCGGGCTGAAGTTGGATGAGCAGTTCTTC.

The CDR3 spells CASQRDYGYTF. CDR3 DNA sequence: TGTGCCAGCCAGCGGGACTATGGCTACACCTTC. This chain links TRBV6-1 with TRBJ1-2; D not resolved. CDR1 MNHNS and CDR2 SASEGT come from the germline V gene. This CDR3 contains 11 residues. V lost 8 bases to trimming and J lost 3 bases, with 7 bases between them.

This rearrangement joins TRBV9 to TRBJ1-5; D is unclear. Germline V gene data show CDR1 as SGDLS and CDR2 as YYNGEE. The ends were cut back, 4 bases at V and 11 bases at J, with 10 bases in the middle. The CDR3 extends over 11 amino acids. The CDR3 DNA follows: TGTGCCAGCAGCAAACCCCCGGCCCAGCATTTT. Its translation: CASSKPPAQHF.

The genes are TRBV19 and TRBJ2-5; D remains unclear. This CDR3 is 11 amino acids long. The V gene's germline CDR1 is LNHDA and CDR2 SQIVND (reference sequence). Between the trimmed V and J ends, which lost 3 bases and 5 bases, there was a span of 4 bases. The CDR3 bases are TGTGCCAGTAGTATGGGTGAGACCCAGTACTTC. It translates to CASSMGETQYF.

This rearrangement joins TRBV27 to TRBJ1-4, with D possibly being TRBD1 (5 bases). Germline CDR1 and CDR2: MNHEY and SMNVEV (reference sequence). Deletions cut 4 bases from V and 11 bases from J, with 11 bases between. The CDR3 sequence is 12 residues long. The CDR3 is CASSSRVGKLFF. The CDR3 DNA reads TGTGCCAGCAGTTCCAGGGTGGGGAAACTGTTTTTT.

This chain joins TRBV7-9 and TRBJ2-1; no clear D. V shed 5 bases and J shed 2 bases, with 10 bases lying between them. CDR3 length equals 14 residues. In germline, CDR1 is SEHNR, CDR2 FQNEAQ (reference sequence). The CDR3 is CASSPLSPYNEQFF. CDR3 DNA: TGTGCCAGCAGCCCTCTAAGCCCCTACAATGAGCAGTTCTTC.

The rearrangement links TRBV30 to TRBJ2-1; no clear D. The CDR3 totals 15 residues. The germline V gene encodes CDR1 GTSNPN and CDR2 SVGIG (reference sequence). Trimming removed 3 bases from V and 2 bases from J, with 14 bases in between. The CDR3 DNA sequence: TGTGCCTGGAGAGATGCGACGGCGGCCTACAATGAGCAGTTCTTC. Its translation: CAWRDATAAYNEQFF. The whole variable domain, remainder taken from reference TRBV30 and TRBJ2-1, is SQTIHQWPATLVQPVGSPLSLECTVEGTSNPNLYWYRQAAGRGLQLLFYSVGIGQISSEVPQNLSASRPQDRQFILSSKKLLLSDSGFYLCAWRDATAAYNEQFFGPGTRLTVL.

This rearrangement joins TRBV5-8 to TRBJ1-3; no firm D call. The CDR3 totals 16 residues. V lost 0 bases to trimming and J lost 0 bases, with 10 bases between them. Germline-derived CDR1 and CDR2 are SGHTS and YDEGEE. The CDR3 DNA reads TGTGCCAGCAGCTTGGGAGGCACTTACTCTGGAAACACCATATATTTT. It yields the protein CASSLGGTYSGNTIYF.